What follows is one T cell receptor beta chain and its context. This entry is derived from a study of blood T cells in healthy people across ages. A sample-barcoded 5' primer and a J-beta primer mix were used in a second PCR of about 7 to 11 cycles. Each CDR3 protein gets one entry after TCRdb re-called the 5' RACE reads with MiXCR. The sample lists 750,000 or so distinct CDR3 sequences, 20% to 30% seen once, with under 10% in the top ten. This CDR3 contains 13 residues. V lost 7 bases, J lost 0 bases, and 11 bases lay in between. Looked up from germline, CDR1 is SQVTM and CDR2 is ANQGSEA. The same sample was also used in a study of T cells of mothers and their children.

This receptor was identified in a boy younger than 18 in good health. The specimen sequenced was blood. The chain employs TRBV29-1 and TRBJ2-3; possibly TRBD1 or TRBD2 for D (5 bases each). The CDR3 reads CSAGTASTDTQYF. For the CDR3, the DNA is TGCAGCGCAGGGACCGCTAGCACAGATACGCAGTATTTT.